These 25 T cell receptor beta chains originate from one sample sequenced in a study of regulatory T cells in long-lasting Graves disease. Time point specified: newly diagnosed GD, antithyroid drugs for less than 3 months. RNA from PBMCs was the source of the TCR library. According to the study, TCR beta libraries were built with iRepertoire HTBI primers and CDR3-region Arm-PCR. One entry per CDR3 protein results from TCRdb running MiXCR on the multiplex PCR reads. Among more than 300,000 distinct CDR3 sequences listed, about 12% were seen once. These data were also reused for a study on T cells in Graves' hyperthyroidism and ophthalmopathy.

The sequencing used peripheral blood mononuclear cells (PBMCs), collected at new diagnosis, from a patient treated with antithyroid drugs. These receptors all stem from a woman aged 18 to 35 with Graves disease.

There are many counts of this clonotype. This CDR3 reads CASSWGKAFF. CDR3 bases: TGTGCCAGCAGTTGGGGCAAAGCTTTCTTT. The V and J genes are TRBV6-5 and TRBJ1-1, with a tentative D call TRBD1 (5 bases). Trimming pared 4 bases from V and 9 bases from J, leaving 6 bases between. Germline V gene sequence: CDR1 MNHEY, CDR2 SVGAGI. The CDR3 sequence is 10 residues long.

This clonotype was recorded many times. CDR3 in DNA: TGTGCCAGCAGTCCCGACAGCTCTGGAGCTTTCTTT. Protein product: CASSPDSSGAFF. V is TRBV2 and J is TRBJ1-1; D is perhaps TRBD1 (5 bases). Germline V CDR1 and CDR2: SNHLY, FYNNEI. With 5 bases removed from V and 10 bases from J, the gap between germline ends came to 14 bases. The CDR3 consists of 12 residues.

Comment on this clonotype: Since a far larger clone is one base different, this is likely a read error. This chain connects TRBV12-3 or TRBV12-4 to TRBJ2-1; 7 bases line up with TRBD1. This CDR3 has 20 amino acids. V shed 10 bases, J shed 1 base, and the junction held 25 bases outside the gene matches. CDR3 DNA: TGTGCCACTATCTCCTCGGGCGACAGGGAATTGGGACAGTCCTACAATGAGCAGTTCTTC. This translates into CATISSGDRELGQSYNEQFF.

There are many counts of this clonotype. This chain links TRBV6-5 with TRBJ1-2; D remains unclear. The length of the CDR3 is 15 residues. Germline values: CDR1 MNHEY, CDR2 SVGAGI. V lost 0 bases and J 0 bases, leaving 8 bases between the germline ends. This CDR3 is CASSYSRSSNYGYTF. The CDR3, as DNA: TGTGCCAGCAGTTACTCGAGAAGCTCTAACTATGGCTACACCTTC.

This clonotype turned up a few times. The CDR3 bases are TGCGCCAGCAGCTTGGAGGGTTGGCTCTTTCATTGCGAGCAGTACGTC. Its translation: CASSLEGWLFHCEQYV. The chain employs TRBV5-1 and TRBJ2-7; no reliable D call. The CDR3 totals 16 residues. CDR1 and CDR2 from the germline V gene are SGHRS and YFSETQ. The ends were cut back, 0 bases at V and 6 bases at J, with 19 bases in the middle.

In the case of this clonotype: A single base separates this from a much larger clone, so it may be a read error. V gene TRBV6-2 or TRBV6-3 combines with J gene TRBJ2-1; D not certain. This CDR3 comprises 15 residues. Per the germline V gene, CDR1 is MNHEY and CDR2 is SVGEGT. The CDR3 DNA follows: TGTGCCAACAGTTACTCGGCGGATACCTACAATGAGCAGTTCTTC. Its translation is CANSYSADTYNEQFF.

This clonotype was detected many times. V and J are TRBV12-3 or TRBV12-4 and TRBJ2-4; D is perhaps TRBD1 (5 bases). The CDR3 spans 14 residues. With 4 bases removed from V and 8 bases from J, the gap between germline ends came to 15 bases. The CDR3 nucleotides read TGTGCCAGCAGTTCTTGGGGCCTTGGGGACATTCAGTACTTC. This gives the protein CASSSWGLGDIQYF.

The V and J genes are TRBV7-2 and TRBJ2-7, with D perhaps TRBD2 (5 bases). V dropped 1 base and J dropped 6 bases, with 10 bases sitting between them. In germline, CDR1 is SGHTA, CDR2 FQGNSA. There are 13 residues in the CDR3. The CDR3 bases are TGTGCCAGCAGCTTAGAGAGGGCTTTCGAGCAGTACGTC. Translation: CASSLERAFEQYV.

This clonotype has a count of ten or more. The DNA for the CDR3 is TGTGCCAGCAGCTTGGGGCAACTCTCCTACAATGAGCAGTTCTTC. Protein sequence: CASSLGQLSYNEQFF. V is TRBV7-2 and J is TRBJ2-1; the D gene is possibly TRBD1 (5 bases). The germline V gene has CDR1 SGHTA and CDR2 FQGNSA. With 3 bases removed from V and 0 bases from J, the gap between germline ends came to 9 bases. CDR3 size: 15 residues.

V is TRBV7-3 and J is TRBJ2-2, with a possible D match to TRBD2 (5 bases). Germline CDR1 reads SGHTA; CDR2 reads FQGTGA. This CDR3 is 15 amino acids long. V was pared by 0 bases and J by 4 bases, with 9 bases between. The CDR3 reads CASSLTGIGTGELFF. CDR3 bases: TGTGCCAGCAGCTTAACCGGGATAGGCACCGGGGAGCTGTTTTTT.

This clonotype appeared many times. The V call is TRBV7-3, the J call TRBJ1-2; D not certain. Germline CDR1 SGHTA, CDR2 FQGTGA. V was cut by 5 bases and J by 6 bases, with 16 bases left in between. CDR3 length equals 14 residues. CDR3: CASSQGISRDGYTF. DNA of the CDR3: TGTGCCAGCAGCCAAGGGATCTCTCGGGATGGCTACACCTTC.

This clonotype was observed many times. The chain joins TRBV29-1 to TRBJ2-2; D gene uncertain. The CDR3 contains 13 residues. Germline CDR1 is SQVTM and CDR2 is ANQGSEA. Deletions cut 4 bases from V and 6 bases from J, with 12 bases between. CDR3 protein: CSVGVSWAGELFF. CDR3 DNA sequence: TGCAGCGTTGGAGTATCGTGGGCCGGGGAGCTGTTTTTT.

This clonotype came up a few times. J is TRBJ2-3 and V is TRBV10-3; TRBD2 matches 10 bases. The CDR3 has 19 residues. Germline-derived CDR1 and CDR2 are ENHRY and SYGVKD. V dropped 0 bases and J dropped 1; count of bases not matched to a gene: 10. CDR3 DNA: TGTGCCATCAGTGAGTCGACTCCAGCGGGAGGGTACGGCACAGATACGCAGTATTTT. Amino acid sequence: CAISESTPAGGYGTDTQYF.

This chain links TRBV29-1 with TRBJ1-5; D gene unclear. Trimming removed 4 bases from V and 4 bases from J, with 8 bases in between. Per germline, CDR1 SQVTM and CDR2 ANQGSEA. There are 12 residues in the CDR3. CDR3 bases: TGCAGCGTTGCGCAGAGTAATCAGCCCCAGCATTTT. Its translation is CSVAQSNQPQHF. Variable domain in full (rest from reference TRBV29-1 and TRBJ1-5): SAVISQKPSRDICQRGTSLTIQCQVDSQVTMMFWYRQQPGQSLTLIATANQGSEATYESGFVIDKFPISRPNLTFSTLTVSNMSPEDSSIYLCSVAQSNQPQHFGDGTRLSIL.

V usage is TRBV9 and J usage is TRBJ1-5; D unresolved. The CDR3 is 14 residues long. CDR1 and CDR2 (germline): SGDLS, YYNGEE. Trimming took off 0 bases at V and 6 bases at J, with 10 bases between the two ends. CDR3 sequence reads: CASSVGGLSQPQHF. CDR3 DNA sequence: TGTGCCAGCAGCGTAGGGGGTCTGAGTCAGCCCCAGCATTTT.

This clonotype was found once. The CDR3 is CASSQVRGQETQYF. The CDR3 DNA is TGCGCCAGCAGCCAAGTAAGGGGGCAAGAGACCCAGTACTTC. The chain carries TRBV4-1 and TRBJ2-5, with a possible D match to TRBD1 (6 bases). Germline V gene lookup returns CDR1 MGHRA and CDR2 YSYEKL. Trimming left V 1 base short and J 2 bases short, with 8 bases between. The CDR3 sequence is 14 residues long.

This clonotype has at least ten counts. In DNA form, the CDR3 reads TGTGCCAGCAGTTTCTTTGGGGGTGTCGGGGAGACCCAGTACTTC. Encoded protein: CASSFFGGVGETQYF. The chain joins TRBV12-3 or TRBV12-4 to TRBJ2-5; either TRBD1 or TRBD2 may supply D (5 bases each). This CDR3 region has 15 residues. With 3 bases removed from V and 5 bases from J, the gap between germline ends came to 16 bases.

In this sample, this clonotype turned up a few times. This may stem from a read error, because a much larger clone lies one nucleotide away. The chain joins TRBV3-1 to TRBJ1-1, with 7 nucleotides matching TRBD1. CDR3 length: 13 amino acids. Germline V gene lookup returns CDR1 LGHDT and CDR2 YNNKEL (reference sequence). V lost 5 bases to trimming and J lost 6 bases; unmatched junction nucleotides: 6. Written as DNA, the CDR3 is TGTGCCAGCAGCGCAGGACAGGCCTCTGAAGCTTTCTTT. Its protein is CASSAGQASEAFF.

Many counts were recorded for this clonotype. The chain links TRBV12-3 or TRBV12-4 to TRBJ2-2; D not certain. The CDR3 spans 15 residues. V was clipped by 5 bases and J by 4 bases, with 14 bases between them. The CDR3 nucleotides are TGTGCCAGCAGTCGTCGTGAGTGGGGCACCGGGGAGCTGTTTTTT. Translation gives CASSRREWGTGELFF.

This clonotype occurred many times. V usage is TRBV12-5 and J usage is TRBJ1-2; 8 bases match TRBD1. Germline CDR1 LGHNT, CDR2 FRNRAP. The CDR3 runs 18 residues. With 0 bases clipped from V and 6 bases from J, the junction kept 15 bases outside the gene matches. The CDR3 DNA is TGTGCTAGTGGTTTGGTACCCGACAGGGGACGCGACCGACATGGCTACACCTTC. It encodes CASGLVPDRGRDRHGYTF.

This clonotype was detected many times. The chain employs TRBV6-2 or TRBV6-3 and TRBJ2-3, with a possible D match to TRBD2 (6 bases). V lost 7 bases to trimming and J lost 10 bases, with 24 bases between them. The CDR3 covers 15 residues. Germline V CDR1 and CDR2: MNHEY, SVGEGT. CDR3 nucleotide sequence: TGTGCCAGCAACGATTCTGGGGGAGGCGGAGCACCGCAGTATTTT. Protein sequence: CASNDSGGGGAPQYF.

This clonotype was seen at least ten times. This rearrangement joins TRBV7-9 to TRBJ2-5, with D unclear. The germline V gene encodes CDR1 SEHNR and CDR2 FQNEAQ (reference sequence). V was shortened by 1 base and J by 0 bases, with 3 bases between the two germline ends. The CDR3 loop spans 13 amino acids. The CDR3 region is CASSLDYQETQYF. The CDR3 DNA is TGTGCCAGCAGCTTAGACTACCAAGAGACCCAGTACTTC.

This clonotype has just a few counts. V is TRBV6-1 and J is TRBJ2-2, with TRBD2 matching over 8 bases. J was trimmed by 6 bases and V by 8 bases; bases with no gene match: 5. The CDR3 runs 13 residues. Germline values: CDR1 MNHNS, CDR2 SASEGT. CDR3 sequence: CASRGGPAGELFF. As DNA, the CDR3 is TGTGCCAGCCGCGGGGGGCCTGCCGGGGAGCTGTTTTTT.

V gene TRBV28 combines with J gene TRBJ2-5, with D perhaps matching TRBD1 or TRBD2 (5 bases each). Trimming shortened V by 7 bases and J by 9 bases, and 27 bases separated the two germline ends. The CDR3 loop spans 16 amino acids. CDR1 MDHEN and CDR2 SYDVKM come from the germline V gene. The CDR3 is CASIGGSGRPVGSQYF. The CDR3 DNA is TGTGCCAGCATAGGCGGCTCGGGACGCCCCGTAGGGTCCCAGTACTTC.

Notes on this clonotype: Possible read error: a much larger clone is one base away. The V gene is TRBV7-8, the J gene TRBJ2-7; 8 nucleotides align to TRBD2. From germline, CDR1 is SGHVS and CDR2 FQNEAQ. The CDR3 extends over 17 amino acids. This CDR3 is CASSLTLSRTSTYEQHF. DNA for the CDR3: TGTGCCAGCAGCTTAACTTTGTCCCGGACTAGCACCTACGAGCAGCACTTC.